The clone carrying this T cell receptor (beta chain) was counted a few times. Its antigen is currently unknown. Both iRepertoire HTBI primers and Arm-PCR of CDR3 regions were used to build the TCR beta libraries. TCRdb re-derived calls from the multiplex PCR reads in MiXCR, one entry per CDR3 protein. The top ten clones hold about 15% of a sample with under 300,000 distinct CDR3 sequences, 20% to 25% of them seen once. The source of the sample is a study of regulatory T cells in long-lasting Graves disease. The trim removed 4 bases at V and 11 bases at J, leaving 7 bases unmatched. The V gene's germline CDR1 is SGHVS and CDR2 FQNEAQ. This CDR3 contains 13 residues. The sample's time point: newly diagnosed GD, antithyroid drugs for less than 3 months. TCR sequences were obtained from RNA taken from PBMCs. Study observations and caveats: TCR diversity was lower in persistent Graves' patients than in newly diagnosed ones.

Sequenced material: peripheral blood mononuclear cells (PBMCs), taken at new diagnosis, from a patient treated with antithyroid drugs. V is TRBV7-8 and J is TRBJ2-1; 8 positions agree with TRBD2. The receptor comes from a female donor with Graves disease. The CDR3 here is CASSSNSGNKQFF. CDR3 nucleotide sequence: TGTGCCAGCAGCTCAAATAGCGGGAACAAGCAGTTCTTC.